The 31 T cell receptor beta chains reported below all come from one sample, sequenced in a study of T cell changes during pregnancy in multiple sclerosis. Sequencing was performed with immunoSEQ multiplex PCR; in TCRdb, only in-frame clones are kept and a portion is missing. The profile covers under 150,000 clones, with 95% to 98% appearing a single time and 0.44% taken by the ten largest. The sequencing here drew on peripheral blood, taken after pregnancy. The receptors were gathered from a female donor with multiple sclerosis, enrolled in a pregnancy study.

The J gene is TRBJ2-7, the V gene TRBV10-3; unclear D gene. The CDR3 totals 16 residues. Germline CDR1 reads ENHRY; CDR2 reads SYGVKD. Trimming stripped 3 bases from V and 5 bases from J, with 20 bases between. The CDR3 region has the DNA TGTGCCATCAGTGAAGTCGTTCGGCTGACTCGGGACGAGCAGTACTTC. It is translated as CAISEVVRLTRDEQYF.

The chain employs TRBV10-3 and TRBJ1-4; D uncertain. Germline CDR1 is ENHRY and CDR2 is SYGVKD. With 5 bases removed from V and 12 bases from J, the gap between germline ends came to 16 bases. CDR3 length equals 13 residues. The CDR3 sequence is CAISPFSTGELFF. Written as DNA, the CDR3 is TGTGCCATCAGTCCCTTTTCGACTGGAGAACTGTTTTTT.

This clone was counted once. The chain has TRBV2 and TRBJ1-2; D call uncertain. Germline lookup yields CDR1 SNHLY and CDR2 FYNNEI. V was shortened by 3 bases and J by 6 bases, with 20 bases between the two germline ends. The CDR3 runs to 16 residues. CDR3 in amino acids: CASSDHESLPDNGYTF. Here the CDR3 DNA reads TGTGCCAGCAGTGACCATGAGAGCCTGCCAGACAATGGCTACACCTTC.

With respect to this clone: Other nucleotide sequences from this sample produce the same CDR3. The chain combines TRBV7-2 with TRBJ2-7; TRBD2 aligns across 8 bases. Germline V gene lookup returns CDR1 SGHTA and CDR2 FQGNSA. The CDR3 length is 13 residues. V lost 3 bases and J lost 4; bases outside the gene matches: 2. This chain's CDR3 is CASSFSGAYEQYF. DNA of the CDR3: TGTGCCAGCAGCTTTAGCGGGGCTTACGAGCAGTACTTC.

The rearrangement links TRBV25-1 to TRBJ2-7, with D possibly being TRBD2 (6 bases). The CDR3 is 15 amino acids. The germline V gene encodes CDR1 MGHDK and CDR2 SYGVNS. V gave up 6 bases and J gave up 4 bases, with 19 bases separating them. CDR3 protein: CASRDPGAGIYEQYF. The CDR3 region has the DNA TGTGCCAGCAGAGACCCAGGAGCGGGCATATACGAGCAGTACTTC.

The V gene is TRBV6-5, the J gene TRBJ2-5; the D gene is possibly TRBD1 (6 bases). Germline CDR1 reads MNHEY; CDR2 reads SVGAGI. The CDR3 spans 14 residues. The ends were cut back, 3 bases at V and 7 bases at J, with 15 bases in the middle. This CDR3 is CASSYFAGDGTQYF. The CDR3 nucleotides are TGTGCCAGCAGTTATTTCGCAGGGGACGGGACCCAGTACTTC.

The J gene is TRBJ1-1, the V gene TRBV5-4; a possible D gene is TRBD1 (6 bases). From germline, CDR1 is SGHNT and CDR2 YYREEE (reference sequence). V was trimmed by 4 bases and J by 0 bases, leaving 13 bases between them. The CDR3 has 15 amino acids. The CDR3 bases are TGTGCCAGCAGCCCGCCACAGGGCATGAACACTGAAGCTTTCTTT. Protein sequence: CASSPPQGMNTEAFF.

The V call is TRBV30, the J call TRBJ2-1; TRBD1 might be the D (6 bases). The CDR3 spans 14 residues. Looked up from germline, CDR1 is GTSNPN and CDR2 is SVGIG (reference sequence). V lost 3 bases and J 4 bases, leaving 13 bases between the germline ends. DNA of the CDR3: TGTGCCTGGAGGGGACAACGCCCTTACAATGAGCAGTTCTTC. It translates to CAWRGQRPYNEQFF. Based on the CDR3 plus reference TRBV30 and TRBJ2-1, the full variable domain is SQTIHQWPATLVQPVGSPLSLECTVEGTSNPNLYWYRQAAGRGLQLLFYSVGIGQISSEVPQNLSASRPQDRQFILSSKKLLLSDSGFYLCAWRGQRPYNEQFFGPGTRLTVL.

V gene TRBV19 combines with J gene TRBJ2-1, with TRBD2 as a possible D gene (6 bases). Germline CDR1 reads LNHDA; CDR2 reads SQIVND (reference sequence). The CDR3 has 14 residues. Trimming took off 9 bases at V and 6 bases at J, with 18 bases between the two ends. Written as DNA, the CDR3 is TGTGCCAGCACCGAAGGGACTTCCAGCAATGAGCAGTTCTTC. Amino acid sequence: CASTEGTSSNEQFF.

This chain uses TRBV27 with TRBJ2-5, with 10 bases matching TRBD1. The ends lost 5 bases at V and 2 bases at J; junction bases unmatched: 14. The CDR3 is made up of 18 amino acids. Germline V CDR1 and CDR2: MNHEY, SMNVEV (reference sequence). This CDR3 is CASSPPGTGDTLQETQYF. CDR3 DNA sequence: TGTGCCAGCAGTCCGCCGGGGACAGGGGACACCTTACAAGAGACCCAGTACTTC.

This chain joins TRBV18 and TRBJ2-7; 8 nucleotides line up with TRBD2. CDR1 and CDR2 from the germline V gene are KGHSH and LQKENI. This CDR3 is 15 amino acids long. Trimming took 1 base from V and 4 from J; bases not matched to a gene: 6. The CDR3 here is CASSPQGLAAYEQYF. The CDR3 nucleotides are TGTGCCAGCTCACCACAAGGACTAGCTGCGTACGAGCAGTACTTC.

The chain carries TRBV19 and TRBJ1-1; a weak D match, TRBD1 (5 bases). The CDR3 length is 15 residues. Looked up from germline, CDR1 is LNHDA and CDR2 is SQIVND (reference sequence). V was clipped by 6 bases and J by 2 bases, with 16 bases between them. The CDR3, as DNA: TGTGCCAGTAGCCTTAACCCAGGACACAACACTGAAGCTTTCTTT. Encoded protein: CASSLNPGHNTEAFF.

J is TRBJ2-1 and V is TRBV6-1; D ambiguous. Trimming removed 2 bases at V and 7 bases at J, with 18 bases between. Looked up from germline, CDR1 is MNHNS and CDR2 is SASEGT. This CDR3 contains 16 residues. CDR3 DNA sequence: TGTGCCAGCAGTGAACTCGGTGGTTCTCCCGGGAATGAGCAGTTCTTC. It encodes CASSELGGSPGNEQFF.

This clone appeared a single time. The genes are TRBV28 and TRBJ2-5; D not certain. Germline CDR1 MDHEN, CDR2 SYDVKM. The V end lost 4 bases, the J end lost 7 bases, and 19 bases lay between the germline ends. This CDR3 spans 15 amino acids. CDR3 bases: TGTGCCAGCAGTTCCACAGCACTCAGTATTGGGACCCAGTACTTC. It codes for CASSSTALSIGTQYF. Supplemented by reference TRBV28 and TRBJ2-5, the full variable domain reads DVKVTQSSRYLVKRTGEKVFLECVQDMDHENMFWYRQDPGLGLRLIYFSYDVKMKEKGDIPEGYSVSREKKERFSLILESASTNQTSMYLCASSSTALSIGTQYFGPGTRLLVL.

The DNA for the CDR3 is TGTGCCAGCAGTTTTAGCGGAGAGTACAATGAGCAGTTCTTC. It encodes CASSFSGEYNEQFF. The chain links TRBV6-6 to TRBJ2-1, with D possibly TRBD2 on 6 matching bases. V gave up 4 bases and J gave up 4 bases, with 11 bases separating them. The germline gives CDR1 MNHNY, CDR2 SVGAGI (reference sequence). This CDR3 is built from 14 residues.

The CDR3 region is CASSSGTSRRSYEQYF. DNA of the CDR3: TGTGCCAGCAGTTCCGGGACTAGCAGGAGGTCCTACGAGCAGTACTTC. The V gene is TRBV6-5, the J gene TRBJ2-7; TRBD2 agrees at 9 bases. The CDR3 spans 16 residues. The J segment lost 1 base and the V segment lost 4 bases, leaving 8 bases of the junction unmatched. From germline, CDR1 is MNHEY and CDR2 SVGAGI.

The genes are TRBV19 and TRBJ2-3; D remains unclear. The CDR3 runs to 13 residues. V shed 3 bases and J shed 3 bases, with 7 bases lying between them. Looked up from germline, CDR1 is LNHDA and CDR2 is SQIVND (reference sequence). CDR3 region: CASSMGQTDTQYF. The CDR3 DNA follows: TGTGCCAGTAGTATGGGCCAAACAGATACGCAGTATTTT.

The chain uses TRBV7-6 and TRBJ2-5; 9 bases map to TRBD2. CDR3 length: 18 amino acids. Per the germline V gene, CDR1 is SGHVS and CDR2 is FNYEAQ. Trimming took 2 bases from V and 5 from J; bases not matched to a gene: 15. The CDR3 DNA reads TGTGCCAGCAGCTTACGTGCTAGCGGGACCACGCGGGTGGAGACCCAGTACTTC. This encodes CASSLRASGTTRVETQYF.

This rearrangement joins TRBV9 to TRBJ1-2; 7 positions agree with TRBD1. The length of the CDR3 is 12 residues. V lost 3 bases, J lost 5 bases, and 1 base stayed unmatched. The germline V gene has CDR1 SGDLS and CDR2 YYNGEE. CDR3 DNA sequence: TGTGCCAGCAGCGCACAGGGGTATGGCTACACCTTC. Protein sequence: CASSAQGYGYTF.

The V call is TRBV27, the J call TRBJ2-3, with TRBD1 matching over 7 bases. The junction had 8 bases not matched to a gene; V was cut back by 3 bases and J by 5 bases. This CDR3 contains 15 residues. CDR1 and CDR2 (germline): MNHEY, SMNVEV (reference sequence). CDR3 loop: CASSLTGRSVDTQYF. The CDR3 DNA is TGTGCCAGCAGTTTGACAGGGCGGTCTGTAGATACGCAGTATTTT.

The chain links TRBV9 to TRBJ1-5, with D tentatively TRBD1 (5 bases). CDR3 length: 18 amino acids. In germline, CDR1 is SGDLS, CDR2 YYNGEE. V was shortened by 0 bases and J by 6 bases, with 22 bases between the two germline ends. The DNA of the CDR3 is TGTGCCAGCAGCGTAGATAAGGAAGGACACTCTAGGGGTCAGCCCCAGCATTTT. It encodes CASSVDKEGHSRGQPQHF. The full variable domain, its missing parts supplied by reference TRBV9 and TRBJ1-5, is DSGVTQTPKHLITATGQRVTLRCSPRSGDLSVYWYQQSLDQGLQFLIQYYNGEERAKGNILERFSAQQFPDLHSELNLSSLELGDSALYFCASSVDKEGHSRGQPQHFGDGTRLSIL.

In its sample, this clone was seen once. This chain links TRBV6-1 with TRBJ2-7; 12 bases agree with TRBD2. Germline values: CDR1 MNHNS, CDR2 SASEGT. The CDR3 has 13 residues. Trimming cost V 8 bases and J 2 bases; bases outside gene matches: 1. The CDR3 nucleotides read TGTGCCAGCCTAGCGGGAGGGCCCTACGAGCAGTACTTC. Amino acid sequence: CASLAGGPYEQYF.

This clone was detected only once. The J gene is TRBJ1-2, the V gene TRBV7-2; 7 nucleotides match TRBD1. V was pared by 5 bases and J by 2 bases, with 8 bases of the junction left unmatched. Germline CDR1 and CDR2: SGHTA and FQGNSA. The CDR3 sequence is 15 residues long. The CDR3 DNA reads as TGTGCCAGCAGCAATCCGACAGGGACGAACTATGGCTACACCTTC. As protein: CASSNPTGTNYGYTF.

The V call is TRBV10-3, the J call TRBJ2-2; a weak D match, TRBD2 (5 bases). Germline lookup yields CDR1 ENHRY and CDR2 SYGVKD. Trimming left V 7 bases short and J 1 base short, with 13 bases between. This CDR3 has 15 amino acids. The CDR3 loop is CAIKAGLLNTGELFF. CDR3 DNA sequence: TGTGCCATCAAGGCCGGACTCTTGAACACCGGGGAGCTGTTTTTT.

The chain is built from TRBV7-8 and TRBJ2-5, with a tentative D call TRBD2 (7 bases). Germline CDR1 SGHVS, CDR2 FQNEAQ. Trimming pared 5 bases from V and 3 bases from J, leaving 19 bases between. This CDR3 has 16 residues. The CDR3 region is CASSPEGGRAEETQYF. The CDR3 DNA reads TGTGCCAGCAGCCCAGAGGGGGGGAGGGCTGAAGAGACCCAGTACTTC.

In its sample, this clone was seen once. V and J are TRBV5-6 and TRBJ2-1; tentative D call: TRBD2 (6 bases). CDR1 is SGHDT, CDR2 YYEEEE, per germline. Trimming cost V 4 bases and J 3 bases, with 20 bases left between them. This CDR3 contains 17 residues. In DNA, the CDR3 is TGTGCCAGCAGCCCATCTTTGGGTGCGGGGAGCTACAATGAGCAGTTCTTC. Translated: CASSPSLGAGSYNEQFF.

This chain uses TRBV5-1 with TRBJ1-2; D might be TRBD1 (6 bases). Germline V gene lookup returns CDR1 SGHRS and CDR2 YFSETQ. V lost 5 bases, J lost 7 bases, and 15 bases lay in between. This CDR3 spans 13 amino acids. The CDR3 reads CASSPDRIGGYTF. The CDR3 coding sequence is TGCGCCAGCAGTCCTGACAGGATCGGTGGCTACACCTTC.

The sample holds one count of this clone. The rearrangement joins TRBV5-4 to TRBJ2-7; 8 nucleotides agree with TRBD2. V shed 0 bases, J shed 2 bases, and the junction held 4 bases outside the gene matches. Germline CDR1 SGHNT, CDR2 YYREEE (reference sequence). There are 15 residues in the CDR3. In DNA form, the CDR3 reads TGTGCCAGCAGCTTGGAGCGGGAGATCGCCTACGAGCAGTACTTC. Its translation: CASSLEREIAYEQYF.

Only one count was recorded for this clone. The chain carries TRBV27 and TRBJ2-5; D call uncertain. The CDR3 loop spans 12 amino acids. V shed 8 bases and J shed 5 bases, with 12 bases lying between them. CDR1 is MNHEY and CDR2 is SMNVEV in the germline V gene (reference sequence). This CDR3 reads CASGSSYETQYF. In nucleotides, the CDR3 is TGTGCCAGCGGCAGTTCGTATGAGACCCAGTACTTC.

The J gene is TRBJ2-7, the V gene TRBV27; D may be TRBD2 (5 bases). Trimming left V 5 bases short and J 2 bases short, with 16 bases between. The CDR3 runs to 15 residues. Germline V lookup: CDR1 MNHEY, CDR2 SMNVEV (reference sequence). The CDR3: CASSLLTGGAYEQYF. In DNA, the CDR3 is TGTGCCAGCAGTCTACTTACCGGAGGTGCCTACGAGCAGTACTTC.

The J gene is TRBJ2-7, the V gene TRBV11-2; TRBD1 might be the D (5 bases). Deletions cut 5 bases from V and 1 base from J, with 9 bases between. The length of the CDR3 is 13 residues. The germline V gene has CDR1 SGHAT and CDR2 FQNNGV. The CDR3, as DNA: TGTGCCAGCAGCCAAACAGGTTCCTACGAGCAGTACTTC. Protein sequence: CASSQTGSYEQYF.